The entry below describes one T cell receptor beta chain. Its cognate antigen is unknown. The record originates from a study of T cell responses to AZD1222 COVID-19 vaccine. Looking at the study overall: Researchers grouped second doses given at about 4 or about 12 weeks into one pool.

TCRdb's table, derived via immunoSEQ multiplex PCR, lists solely in-frame clones and lacks some. This table holds 90,000 to 130,000 clones, about 85% found once. Study observations and caveats: Clonal diversity was possibly underestimated, and the donors were mostly white British, with more females.

This receptor was obtained from an adult in good health. This sample comprised peripheral blood, obtained on day 0 of AZD1222 vaccination.

The CDR3 loop reads CASTTTDYGYTF. Written as DNA, the CDR3 is TGTGCCAGCACCACGACTGACTATGGCTACACCTTC. V is TRBV2 and J is TRBJ1-2; D unresolved. Germline lookup yields CDR1 SNHLY and CDR2 FYNNEI. Trimming stripped 7 bases from V and 3 bases from J, with 9 bases between. CDR3 size: 12 residues.